Reported below is one T cell receptor beta chain. This clonotype was seen many times. It lacks a known antigen. No per-base quality is available; no much larger clone lies one base away. The data were taken from a study of T-cell reconstitution after alpha-beta-depleted transplantation in children (TCRdb year 2016). Describing the broader study: Using TCR repertoire profiling, the study quantitatively followed how T-cell immune reconstitution unfolded in children after TCRalphabeta/CD19-depleted allogeneic hematopoietic cell transplantation. Results the study describes overall, beyond this receptor: In some patients, high TCRbeta diversity at day 60 was attributed to recipient T cells and intrathymic progenitors that had survived conditioning. The frequencies of hyperexpanded clones fell over the following months, and after one year, T-cell counts and TCRbeta diversity were mostly attributed to newly produced T cells. About two months after transplant, the apparently early recovery of alphabetaT-cell counts reportedly depended on just several hundred clones that had expanded rapidly and came from non-depleted graft cells.

Trimming takes 0 bases off V and 4 bases off J; junction bases not matched to a gene: 7. The CDR3, from cysteine to phenylalanine, totals 16 residues. The sequence is cut down to CDR3 DNA, 48 bases in frame from base 1. Based on the germline V gene, the CDR1 and CDR2 sequences are SGHRS and YFSETQ. Taken with the paper, the label for treatment or condition translates to: allogeneic hematopoietic cell transplantation with graft depleted of TCRalphabeta T cells and CD19 B cells. The children who served as transplant recipients had been given grafts of TCRalphabeta/CD19-depleted allogeneic hematopoietic cells. The library came from PCR. Data came from an Illumina HiSeq 2500. TCR library preparation used molecular barcoding, with unique molecular identifiers applied to normalize quantification of the TCRbeta repertoire. TCRdb applied fastp at Q25 and MiXCR to the public reads, then kept only in-frame beta chains. Each entry merges the rows of one CDR3 protein and shows their most common DNA and genes. The table for this sample lists roughly 300,000 distinct CDR3 sequences; around a tenth of them were counted only once. Around 22% of the sample is in the top ten clones.

The receptor was isolated from a male patient between 2 and 15 years old who had a stem cell transplant for chronic granulomatous disease, so the T cells may come from the graft donor. The receptor chain draws on TRBV5-1 and TRBJ2-3; the junction holds 8 bases that match TRBD1. The input for sequencing was peripheral blood, taken 180 days after TCRalphabeta/CD19-depleted stem cell transplant. The nucleotides are TGCGCCAGCAGCTTGGCGGACAGGGTGAAGTCAGATACGCAGTATTTT. The translation is CASSLADRVKSDTQYF.